Below are 27 T cell receptor beta chains sequenced from a single sample in a study of control samples from healthy donors and cancer patients. Method: immunoSEQ multiplex PCR; TCRdb's copy keeps in-frame clones and lacks some. The table lists about 120,000 clones, 87% of them singletons. Sequenced: blood. Source of these receptors: a man aged 30 to 39 in good health.

This rearrangement joins TRBV7-8 to TRBJ2-7; tentative D call: TRBD2 (6 bases). Germline loops: CDR1 SGHVS, CDR2 FQNEAQ. CDR3 length equals 13 residues. Between the trimmed V and J ends, which lost 2 bases and 6 bases, there was a span of 11 bases. The DNA of the CDR3 is TGTGCCAGCAGCTTATATGGGACTTCCGAGCAGTACTTC. This encodes CASSLYGTSEQYF. Full variable domain (rest looked up from reference TRBV7-8 and TRBJ2-7): GAGVSQSPRYKVAKRGQDVALRCDPISGHVSLFWYQQALGQGPEFLTYFQNEAQLDKSGLPSDRFFAERPEGSVSTLKIQRTQQEDSAVYLCASSLYGTSEQYFGPGTRLTVT.

The V gene is TRBV19, the J gene TRBJ1-2; D ambiguous. Germline loops: CDR1 LNHDA, CDR2 SQIVND (reference sequence). The ends were cut back, 6 bases at V and 3 bases at J, with 14 bases in the middle. The CDR3 covers 14 residues. This CDR3 reads CASRGRTLYYGYTF. The CDR3 DNA reads TGTGCCAGTAGAGGACGGACCCTTTACTATGGCTACACCTTC.

J is TRBJ1-3 and V is TRBV10-3; no clear D gene. The CDR3 extends over 14 amino acids. V dropped 0 bases and J dropped 4 bases, with 7 bases sitting between them. CDR1 is ENHRY and CDR2 is SYGVKD in the germline V gene. The CDR3 loop is CAISESTPGNTIYF. Written as DNA, the CDR3 is TGTGCCATCAGTGAGTCGACCCCCGGAAACACCATATATTTT.

The chain uses TRBV9 and TRBJ2-7; TRBD2 matches at 8 bases. The CDR3 covers 14 residues. V lost 4 bases, J lost 1 base, and 4 bases stayed unmatched. CDR1 and CDR2 from the germline V gene are SGDLS and YYNGEE. The CDR3 DNA follows: TGTGCCAGCAGCTTAGCGGGGTGGTCCTACGAGCAGTACTTC. It specifies CASSLAGWSYEQYF.

This chain links TRBV5-1 with TRBJ2-2; possibly TRBD1 for D (5 bases). V lost 0 bases and J 4 bases, leaving 10 bases between the germline ends. Germline V gives CDR1 SGHRS, CDR2 YFSETQ. This CDR3 spans 15 amino acids. The CDR3 here is CASSLEGSSTGELFF. DNA for the CDR3: TGCGCCAGCAGCTTGGAGGGGTCGAGCACCGGGGAGCTGTTTTTT.

This chain connects TRBV5-1 to TRBJ1-3; D is unresolved. This CDR3 comprises 16 residues. The V gene's germline CDR1 is SGHRS and CDR2 YFSETQ. V dropped 2 bases and J dropped 3 bases, with 15 bases sitting between them. CDR3 nucleotide sequence: TGCGCCAGCAGCTTTACACAGACCCGTTTTGGAAACACCATATATTTT. Protein sequence: CASSFTQTRFGNTIYF.

Notes on this clone: Other DNA sequences of this sample code for an identical CDR3. The genes are TRBV18 and TRBJ2-7; unclear D gene. CDR1 and CDR2 (germline): KGHSH, LQKENI. V was shortened by 6 bases and J by 0 bases, with 6 bases between the two germline ends. The CDR3 has 12 residues. CDR3 sequence: CASSPSSYEQYF. As DNA, the CDR3 is TGTGCCAGCTCCCCCAGCTCCTACGAGCAGTACTTC.

V is TRBV4-1 and J is TRBJ1-1; TRBD1 might be the D (6 bases). Trimming removed 1 base at V and 4 bases at J, with 13 bases between. CDR1 and CDR2 from the germline V gene are MGHRA and YSYEKL. CDR3 length: 15 amino acids. CDR3 DNA sequence: TGCGCCAGCAGCCAAGGCAGGGGCCGGGTCACTGAAGCTTTCTTT. Its protein is CASSQGRGRVTEAFF.

V is TRBV7-2 and J is TRBJ1-6; D unresolved. The germline V and J ends were trimmed by 1 base and 7 bases, with 8 bases remaining between them. CDR1 is SGHTA and CDR2 is FQGNSA in the germline V gene. The CDR3 spans 14 residues. The DNA of the CDR3 is TGTGCCAGCAGCTTAGAGTCCTCAAATTCACCCCTCCACTTT. Translating it yields CASSLESSNSPLHF.

J is TRBJ2-7 and V is TRBV5-6; TRBD2 might be the D (5 bases). The germline V gene encodes CDR1 SGHDT and CDR2 YYEEEE. V lost 2 bases and J 0 bases, leaving 12 bases between the germline ends. The CDR3 sequence is 15 residues long. This chain's CDR3 is CASSFGLSSSYEQYF. CDR3 sequence (DNA): TGTGCCAGCAGCTTCGGACTTTCGAGCTCCTACGAGCAGTACTTC.

The chain uses TRBV29-1 and TRBJ2-3; 11 bases are a match to TRBD2. J gave up 0 bases and V 4 bases, and 12 bases lay outside the gene matches. CDR1 is SQVTM, CDR2 ANQGSEA, per germline. The CDR3 covers 18 residues. This CDR3 is CSVVSRASGGRSTDTQYF. The DNA for the CDR3 is TGCAGCGTTGTCTCCCGGGCTAGCGGGGGGCGTAGCACAGATACGCAGTATTTT.

This chain connects TRBV5-1 to TRBJ2-5; 8 nucleotides align to TRBD1. The CDR3 has 16 residues. V shed 0 bases, J shed 2 bases, and the junction held 6 bases outside the gene matches. Germline lookup yields CDR1 SGHRS and CDR2 YFSETQ. The CDR3 loop reads CASSLEAGTGQETQYF. Written as DNA, the CDR3 is TGCGCCAGCAGCTTGGAAGCCGGGACAGGACAAGAGACCCAGTACTTC.

This clone was counted between two and nine times. The CDR3 spells CASVTGTEGRTEAFF. The CDR3 nucleotides read TGTGCCAGCGTAACCGGGACAGAAGGGCGAACTGAAGCTTTCTTT. The V and J genes are TRBV6-5 and TRBJ1-1; 7 bases agree with TRBD1. The CDR3 contains 15 residues. Germline trimming cut 8 bases from V and 5 bases from J; bases unmatched to any gene: 14. The germline gives CDR1 MNHEY, CDR2 SVGAGI.

The rearrangement links TRBV5-8 to TRBJ1-5; D is uncertain. V was pared by 3 bases and J by 9 bases, with 13 bases between. Germline V lookup: CDR1 SGHTS, CDR2 YDEGEE. The CDR3 consists of 13 residues. The CDR3 DNA sequence: TGTGCCAGCAGCTCATCGATAGGTAGGCCCCAGCATTTT. Translated: CASSSSIGRPQHF.

This rearrangement joins TRBV24-1 to TRBJ1-5; D possibly corresponds to TRBD1 (6 bases). From germline, CDR1 is KGHDR and CDR2 SFDVKD. With 4 bases removed from V and 6 bases from J, the gap between germline ends came to 15 bases. The CDR3 has 15 residues. CDR3 residues: CATSDPGEIGQPQHF. CDR3 DNA: TGTGCCACCAGTGACCCAGGGGAAATCGGTCAGCCCCAGCATTTT.

The CDR3 loop is CASRLCPKDGRRETQYF. DNA for the CDR3: TGTGCAAGTCGTTTATGCCCGAAGGACGGACGGAGGGAGACCCAGTACTTC. The chain employs TRBV12-2 and TRBJ2-5; TRBD2, the D gene given by the table, was not confirmed from the DNA. TRBV12-2 is annotated as a pseudogene. This CDR3 is 17 amino acids long.

This chain uses TRBV5-1 with TRBJ1-6; 8 nucleotides agree with TRBD1. Germline V lookup: CDR1 SGHRS, CDR2 YFSETQ. V lost 3 bases, J lost 10 bases, and 3 bases stayed unmatched. This CDR3 is 13 amino acids long. CDR3 sequence: CASSSDRESPLHF. The DNA for the CDR3 is TGCGCCAGCAGCTCGGACAGGGAATCACCCCTCCACTTT.

Notes on this clone: The same CDR3 also results from other DNA sequences found in this sample. The chain combines TRBV29-1 with TRBJ2-1; 8 bases line up with TRBD1. The CDR3 is made up of 14 amino acids. Losses at the gene ends were 5 bases for V and 1 base for J; bases not matched to a gene: 4. Germline assignment: CDR1 SQVTM and CDR2 ANQGSEA. This CDR3 reads CSVSDRGSYNEQFF. The CDR3 DNA reads as TGCAGCGTTTCAGACAGGGGTTCCTACAATGAGCAGTTCTTC.

This rearrangement joins TRBV7-3 to TRBJ2-3, with 7 bases aligning to TRBD1. This CDR3 region has 15 residues. Per germline, CDR1 SGHTA and CDR2 FQGTGA. J was trimmed by 2 bases and V by 2 bases; bases with no gene match: 4. CDR3 bases: TGTGCCAGCAGCTTAGAGACAGGGACCACAGATACGCAGTATTTT. Its protein is CASSLETGTTDTQYF.

The chain is built from TRBV12-3 or TRBV12-4 and TRBJ1-5; TRBD1 agrees at 7 bases. V lost 7 bases, J lost 5 bases, and 5 bases stayed unmatched. The CDR3 is 13 residues long. In DNA, the CDR3 is TGTGCCAGCACCGGGACAGAAGATCAGCCCCAGCATTTT. This encodes CASTGTEDQPQHF.

This clone has only one observation. V is TRBV12-5 and J is TRBJ1-5; D is uncertain. Germline CDR1 is LGHNT and CDR2 is FRNRAP. V lost 0 bases and J lost 4, with 7 bases in between. This CDR3 is built from 14 residues. CDR3 sequence: CASGLVQSNQPQHF. The CDR3 nucleotides read TGTGCTAGTGGTTTGGTACAAAGTAATCAGCCCCAGCATTTT.

This clone appeared a single time. This rearrangement joins TRBV5-1 to TRBJ1-6; maybe TRBD1 (5 bases). V shed 4 bases and J shed 6 bases, with 11 bases lying between them. CDR1 and CDR2 from the germline V gene are SGHRS and YFSETQ. The CDR3 loop spans 14 amino acids. CDR3 protein: CASSPTESNSPLHF. The CDR3, as DNA: TGCGCCAGCAGCCCGACAGAGTCTAATTCACCCCTCCACTTT. The whole variable domain, remainder taken from reference TRBV5-1 and TRBJ1-6, is KAGVTQTPRYLIKTRGQQVTLSCSPISGHRSVSWYQQTPGQGLQFLFEYFSETQRNKGNFPGRFSGRQFSNSRSEMNVSTLELGDSALYLCASSPTESNSPLHFGNGTRLTVT.

The J gene is TRBJ1-3, the V gene TRBV2; TRBD1 might be the D (6 bases). From germline, CDR1 is SNHLY and CDR2 FYNNEI. CDR3 length: 13 amino acids. Trimming removed 4 bases at V and 4 bases at J, with 8 bases between. CDR3 DNA sequence: TGTGCCAGCAGTGTTGGACAGGGAAACACCATATATTTT. Amino acid sequence: CASSVGQGNTIYF.

The chain recombines TRBV10-3 with TRBJ1-4, with unresolved D. CDR1 and CDR2 (germline): ENHRY, SYGVKD. The CDR3 contains 14 residues. V was cut by 6 bases and J by 0 bases, with 8 bases left in between. The CDR3 region is CAIRGGATNEKLFF. As DNA, the CDR3 is TGTGCCATCAGAGGTGGTGCAACTAATGAAAAACTGTTTTTT.

The chain has TRBV25-1 and TRBJ1-3; D ambiguous. This CDR3 region has 15 residues. Between the trimmed V and J ends, which lost 3 bases and 10 bases, there was a span of 19 bases. From germline, CDR1 is MGHDK and CDR2 SYGVNS. CDR3 in DNA: TGTGCCAGCAGTGACGCGGGAAGCGGAGACGAAACCATATATTTT. It encodes CASSDAGSGDETIYF.

The chain couples TRBV23-1 to TRBJ2-7; D is unresolved. TRBV23-1 is filed as an ORF, its function uncertain. V shed 3 bases and J shed 0 bases, with 12 bases lying between them. The length of the CDR3 is 15 residues. CDR3: CASSQSGRSSYEQYV. DNA for the CDR3: TGCGCCAGCAGTCAGTCGGGTCGAAGCTCCTACGAGCAGTACGTC.

This chain joins TRBV29-1 and TRBJ1-2; the D gene is possibly TRBD1 (6 bases). The CDR3 loop spans 13 amino acids. V lost 6 bases and J lost 4, with 15 bases in between. Germline lookup yields CDR1 SQVTM and CDR2 ANQGSEA. In DNA form, the CDR3 reads TGCAGCGTGCGGGGGGCTGTCACCTATGGCTACACCTTC. Amino acid sequence: CSVRGAVTYGYTF.